This T cell receptor (beta chain) was recovered during a study of beta chain features in type 1 diabetes. The investigators reverse transcribed all of the isolated RNA, so they sequenced expressed TCRB transcripts. TCRdb's table, derived via immunoSEQ multiplex PCR, lists solely in-frame clones and lacks some. The sample lists roughly 310,000 clones, roughly 9.6% seen once, with about 0.014% in the top ten. This CDR3 comprises 16 residues. Germline V gives CDR1 SGHVS, CDR2 FQNEAQ. Trimming at V came to 1 base and at J to 2 bases, leaving 5 bases not matched to a gene. This clone showed up just a few times.

This sequence was found in a woman in her twenties or thirties in good health. The source material was naive CD4+ T cells from blood. The chain uses TRBV7-8 and TRBJ2-3, with TRBD1 matching over 8 bases. In DNA, the CDR3 is TGTGCCAGCAGCTTAGAGGACAGGGAATACACAGATACGCAGTATTTT. Its translation: CASSLEDREYTDTQYF. Drawing the rest from reference TRBV7-8 and TRBJ2-3, the complete variable domain is GAGVSQSPRYKVAKRGQDVALRCDPISGHVSLFWYQQALGQGPEFLTYFQNEAQLDKSGLPSDRFFAERPEGSVSTLKIQRTQQEDSAVYLCASSLEDREYTDTQYFGPGTRLTVL.